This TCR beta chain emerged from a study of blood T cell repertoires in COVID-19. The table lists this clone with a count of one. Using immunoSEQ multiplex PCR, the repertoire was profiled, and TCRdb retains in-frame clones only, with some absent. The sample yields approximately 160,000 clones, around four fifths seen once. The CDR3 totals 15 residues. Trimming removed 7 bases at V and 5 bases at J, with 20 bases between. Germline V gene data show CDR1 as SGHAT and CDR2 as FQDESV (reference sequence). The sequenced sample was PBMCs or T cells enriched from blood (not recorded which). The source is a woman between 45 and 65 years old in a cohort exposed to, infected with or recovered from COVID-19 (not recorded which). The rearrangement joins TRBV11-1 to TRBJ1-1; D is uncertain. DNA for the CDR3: TGTGCCAGCACCTCTAACAGCCTAAAACGGACTGAAGCTTTCTTT. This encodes CASTSNSLKRTEAFF.